This TCR beta chain is drawn from a study of CD8+ T cells in alopecia areata. RNA extraction and reverse transcription yielded cDNA as sequencing template. TCRdb's table, derived via immunoSEQ multiplex PCR, lists solely in-frame clones and lacks some. The sample includes under 350,000 clones, about three fifths of them seen just once. The treatment denotes: oral pan-JAK inhibitor, 5-10 mg twice daily. This clone was observed a few times. Trimming cost V 4 bases and J 4 bases; bases outside gene matches: 3. Germline V gives CDR1 SGHDN, CDR2 FVKESK. The CDR3 loop spans 14 amino acids. The source material was CD4+ T cells sorted from blood, sampled at week 24, from a patient treated with tofacitinib. The receptor was isolated from a human donor with alopecia areata. The chain recombines TRBV14 with TRBJ2-2, with TRBD1 matching over 7 bases. CDR3 in amino acids: CASSRDRATGELFF. CDR3 sequence (DNA): TGTGCCAGCAGCCGCGACAGGGCCACCGGGGAGCTGTTTTTT.